Below are 25 T cell receptor beta chains sequenced from a single sample in a study of CD4 T cells in relation to SARS-CoV-2 and coronaviruses. Antigen specificity for these receptors is unknown. TCRdb's copy holds only in-frame clones and misses some; the assay was immunoSEQ multiplex PCR. The table has 15,000 to 17,000 clones, approximately 80% seen once; the top ten hold around 28%. Before the COVID-19 pandemic, during about 2011-2019, CD4+ T cells were taken from unexposed donors. After roughly 9 days of culture, CD4+ T cells were isolated. The sample comprised CD4+ T cells from PBMCs, cultured in vitro. These TCRs come from a human donor in good health.

The chain recombines TRBV6-4 with TRBJ2-3, with D tentatively TRBD2 (6 bases). Trimming pared 5 bases from V and 3 bases from J, leaving 9 bases between. Germline V lookup: CDR1 MRHNA, CDR2 SNTAGT. The CDR3 is 13 amino acids. In DNA form, the CDR3 reads TGTGCCAGCAGTCGCGGGGAGACAGATACGCAGTATTTT. Its protein product is CASSRGETDTQYF.

The rearrangement uses TRBV7-9 and TRBJ2-3; 7 bases are shared with TRBD1. Germline CDR1 and CDR2: SEHNR and FQNEAQ (reference sequence). The CDR3 covers 13 residues. The V gene end was trimmed by 6 bases and the J gene end by 3 bases; junction bases not matched to a gene: 3. The CDR3 DNA is TGTGCCAGCAGTCCGACAGGGACAGATACGCAGTATTTT. Its translation: CASSPTGTDTQYF.

The rearrangement uses TRBV6-1 and TRBJ1-1; the D gene is possibly TRBD1 (5 bases). The germline gives CDR1 MNHNS, CDR2 SASEGT. The CDR3 runs 12 residues. The germline V and J ends were trimmed by 1 base and 10 bases, with 10 bases remaining between them. CDR3 nucleotide sequence: TGTGCCAGCAGTGAAGTCAGGGTTGCAGCTTTCTTT. The encoded protein is CASSEVRVAAFF.

The chain has TRBV5-1 and TRBJ2-1, with D possibly matching TRBD2 (5 bases). This CDR3 has 16 residues. Between the trimmed V and J ends, which lost 2 bases and 3 bases, there was a span of 15 bases. Germline CDR1 and CDR2: SGHRS and YFSETQ. CDR3: CASSLRGQTYYNEQFF. In DNA, the CDR3 is TGCGCCAGCAGCTTAAGAGGGCAGACATACTACAATGAGCAGTTCTTC.

The chain links TRBV4-2 to TRBJ1-3; D is unclear. The germline V gene has CDR1 LGHNA and CDR2 YNFKEQ. There are 14 residues in the CDR3. The V and J ends lost 1 base and 1 base respectively, with 5 bases between them. The CDR3 nucleotides are TGTGCCAGCAGCCAAGCTGGATCTGGAAACACCATATATTTT. Translated: CASSQAGSGNTIYF.

This chain joins TRBV2 and TRBJ2-5; the match to TRBD1 covers 9 bases. The CDR3 runs 12 residues. The V and J ends lost 8 bases and 3 bases, in that order; junction bases with no gene match: 1. Germline V lookup: CDR1 SNHLY, CDR2 FYNNEI. This chain's CDR3 is CASGQGKETQYF. As DNA, the CDR3 is TGTGCCAGCGGACAGGGGAAAGAGACCCAGTACTTC.

The chain employs TRBV15 and TRBJ1-5; a weak D match, TRBD1 (6 bases). The germline V gene encodes CDR1 LNHNV and CDR2 YYDKDF (reference sequence). V was pared by 5 bases and J by 6 bases, with 17 bases between. The CDR3 is 15 residues long. The CDR3 protein is CATSLIRGAVQPQHF. The CDR3 DNA is TGTGCCACCAGCCTGATACGGGGGGCCGTTCAGCCCCAGCATTTT.

The chain carries TRBV7-9 and TRBJ1-2; tentatively, D is TRBD1 (5 bases). This CDR3 is built from 14 residues. Trimming took off 4 bases at V and 4 bases at J, with 13 bases between the two ends. CDR1 and CDR2 from the germline V gene are SEHNR and FQNEAQ (reference sequence). The CDR3: CASSSSGESYGYTF. CDR3 bases: TGTGCCAGCAGCTCCTCGGGGGAGAGCTATGGCTACACCTTC.

This chain uses TRBV7-3 with TRBJ1-1; no firm D call. The CDR3 runs to 12 residues. Germline lookup yields CDR1 SGHTA and CDR2 FQGTGA. V was pared by 5 bases and J by 2 bases, with 6 bases between. The CDR3 sequence: CASSAQNTEAFF. The CDR3 nucleotides are TGTGCCAGCAGCGCACAAAACACTGAAGCTTTCTTT.

This rearrangement joins TRBV4-2 to TRBJ2-1; D ambiguous. The CDR3 contains 13 residues. Germline V CDR1 and CDR2: LGHNA, YNFKEQ. V lost 2 bases and J 13 bases, leaving 15 bases between the germline ends. CDR3 amino acids: CASSQSPALVQFF. CDR3 nucleotides: TGTGCCAGCAGCCAATCCCCCGCGTTGGTACAGTTCTTC.

The V and J genes are TRBV9 and TRBJ2-1; D is unclear. The CDR3 runs 14 residues. Germline-derived CDR1 and CDR2 are SGDLS and YYNGEE. V dropped 6 bases and J dropped 0 bases, with 10 bases sitting between them. CDR3 loop: CASNMESSYNEQFF. CDR3 coding DNA: TGTGCCAGCAATATGGAGAGCTCCTACAATGAGCAGTTCTTC.

This clone has only one observation. The chain couples TRBV5-4 to TRBJ1-3, with D possibly TRBD1 on 6 matching bases. The CDR3 extends over 14 amino acids. With 4 bases removed from V and 1 base from J, the gap between germline ends came to 9 bases. Germline values: CDR1 SGHNT, CDR2 YYREEE (reference sequence). The CDR3 nucleotides are TGTGCCAGCAGCGTACAGGGATCTGGAAACACCATATATTTT. Protein product: CASSVQGSGNTIYF. Supplemented by reference TRBV5-4 and TRBJ1-3, the full variable domain reads ETGVTQSPTHLIKTRGQQVTLRCSSQSGHNTVSWYQQALGQGPQFIFQYYREEENGRGNFPPRFSGLQFPNYSSELNVNALELDDSALYLCASSVQGSGNTIYFGEGSWLTVV.

The sample holds a few counts of this clone. The chain joins TRBV5-1 to TRBJ1-3; D may be TRBD1 (5 bases). This CDR3 has 14 residues. Per the germline V gene, CDR1 is SGHRS and CDR2 is YFSETQ. V was shortened by 7 bases and J by 0 bases, with 11 bases between the two germline ends. CDR3 protein: CASRDLSSGNTIYF. CDR3 sequence (DNA): TGCGCCAGCCGGGACTTAAGCTCTGGAAACACCATATATTTT.

This rearrangement joins TRBV19 to TRBJ1-5; D might be TRBD1 (5 bases). V was pared by 3 bases and J by 3 bases, with 18 bases between. This CDR3 is built from 17 residues. Germline V gene lookup returns CDR1 LNHDA and CDR2 SQIVND (reference sequence). The CDR3 region is CASSIRGDRNFNQPQHF. The CDR3 DNA reads as TGTGCCAGTAGTATCCGAGGAGACAGAAATTTCAATCAGCCCCAGCATTTT.

This clone has just a few counts. This rearrangement joins TRBV5-4 to TRBJ1-1, with TRBD1 as a possible D gene (5 bases). The CDR3 is 13 amino acids. CDR1 and CDR2 from the germline V gene are SGHNT and YYREEE (reference sequence). Trimming removed 1 base at V and 1 base at J, with 5 bases between. CDR3 protein: CASSLTGNTEAFF. The CDR3 nucleotides read TGTGCCAGCAGCTTGACAGGGAACACTGAAGCTTTCTTT.

The genes are TRBV5-6 and TRBJ2-4; possible D gene TRBD2, 6 bases. Per germline, CDR1 SGHDT and CDR2 YYEEEE. V lost 0 bases and J 2 bases, leaving 12 bases between the germline ends. CDR3 length: 16 residues. The CDR3 protein is CASSLDGAGTKNIQYF. CDR3 nucleotide sequence: TGTGCCAGCAGCTTGGACGGGGCGGGAACCAAAAACATTCAGTACTTC.

The rearrangement uses TRBV7-9 and TRBJ1-5; D is unclear. Germline V gene lookup returns CDR1 SEHNR and CDR2 FQNEAQ (reference sequence). V was trimmed by 4 bases and J by 0 bases, leaving 7 bases between them. This CDR3 is 14 amino acids long. The CDR3 DNA is TGTGCCAGCAGCTACGACACTAGCAATCAGCCCCAGCATTTT. Translating gives CASSYDTSNQPQHF.

The chain carries TRBV9 and TRBJ2-6; unclear D gene. Deletions cut 7 bases from V and 0 bases from J, with 8 bases between. The CDR3 spans 14 residues. CDR1 and CDR2 from the germline V gene are SGDLS and YYNGEE. The CDR3 DNA reads as TGTGCCAGCGGATCCTTCTCTGGGGCCAACGTCCTGACTTTC. This codes for CASGSFSGANVLTF.

A few counts support this clone. The V and J genes are TRBV6-2 or TRBV6-3 and TRBJ2-7; a weak D match, TRBD1 (6 bases). Germline CDR1 and CDR2: MNHEY and SVGEGT. V was clipped by 0 bases and J by 6 bases, with 9 bases between them. The CDR3 covers 13 residues. CDR3 residues: CASSYSSTGEQYF. CDR3 bases: TGTGCCAGCAGTTACTCTTCGACAGGCGAGCAGTACTTC.

As concerns this clone: The junction departs from the called germline gene at one end, perhaps through a read error. This chain joins TRBV3-1 (or the pseudogene TRBV3-2) and TRBJ2-5; perhaps TRBD2 as D (5 bases). The CDR3 is 12 residues long. The germline V gene encodes CDR1 LGHDT and CDR2 YNNKEL (reference sequence). This CDR3 is CASSQEGLSTHF. For the CDR3, the DNA is TGTGCCAGCAGCCAAGAAGGACTCTCTACCCACTTC.

This clone was observed a few times. The chain employs TRBV7-3 and TRBJ1-1; TRBD1 is a possible D gene (6 bases). CDR3 length: 14 residues. Per the germline V gene, CDR1 is SGHTA and CDR2 is FQGTGA. V was pared by 5 bases and J by 1 base, with 11 bases between. The CDR3 reads CASSLGTPNTEAFF. The CDR3 DNA is TGTGCCAGCAGCCTTGGGACACCGAACACTGAAGCTTTCTTT.

The chain joins TRBV19 to TRBJ1-5, with 8 bases that match TRBD1. V lost 7 bases and J lost 5; bases outside the gene matches: 7. The length of the CDR3 is 14 residues. Per germline, CDR1 LNHDA and CDR2 SQIVND (reference sequence). The CDR3 spells CASTPGQADQPQHF. Here the CDR3 DNA reads TGTGCCAGTACTCCGGGACAGGCCGATCAGCCCCAGCATTTT.

This clone occurred once. This chain joins TRBV6-5 and TRBJ1-6; no firm D call. V lost 6 bases, J lost 5 bases, and 2 bases lay in between. This CDR3 comprises 11 residues. Per germline, CDR1 MNHEY and CDR2 SVGAGI. The CDR3 region has the DNA TGTGCCAGCAGCAATAATTCACCCCTCCACTTT. Translated: CASSNNSPLHF.

The V call is TRBV6-1, the J call TRBJ2-7; no reliable D call. V was clipped by 2 bases and J by 2 bases, with 13 bases between them. The CDR3 extends over 15 amino acids. Germline lookup yields CDR1 MNHNS and CDR2 SASEGT. This CDR3 is CASSERAGRTYEQYF. For the CDR3, the DNA is TGTGCCAGCAGTGAAAGGGCAGGACGAACCTACGAGCAGTACTTC.

V usage is TRBV6-5 and J usage is TRBJ2-3; the match to TRBD2 covers 12 bases. Germline assignment: CDR1 MNHEY and CDR2 SVGAGI. With V trimmed by 5 bases and J by 6 bases, 6 bases remained unmatched. The CDR3 runs 15 residues. The CDR3 is CASSTTSGSLDTQYF. The CDR3 coding sequence is TGTGCCAGCAGTACGACTAGCGGGAGTTTGGATACGCAGTATTTT.